This TCR beta chain was sequenced for a study of cytomegalovirus exposure and HLA in healthy donors. The PCR contained 60 Vbeta and 13 Jbeta primers. Libraries were prepared by immunoSEQ multiplex PCR; TCRdb keeps only in-frame clonotypes and omits some of them. The table includes about 84,000 clones, 80% to 90% detected once. The sequenced sample was PBMCs. The TCR was taken from a young man in good health and CMV-seronegative.

CDR3 DNA sequence: TGTGCCAGCAGCCCGACTCCGGCGAACACCGGGGAGCTGTTTTTT. It encodes CASSPTPANTGELFF. The V gene is TRBV5-4, the J gene TRBJ2-2; D remains ambiguous. V dropped 4 bases and J dropped 0 bases, with 10 bases sitting between them. The CDR3 length is 15 residues. The V gene's germline CDR1 is SGHNT and CDR2 YYREEE (reference sequence).